The text below deals with one T cell receptor beta chain. The sample comes from a study of blood T cell repertoires in COVID-19. Looking at the study overall: From T cells, B-cell-depleted T cells, or PBMCs came the material, which was cDNA or gDNA.

Generated by immunoSEQ multiplex PCR, the TCRdb table keeps only in-frame clones and is missing some. In the table there are 100,000 to 130,000 clones, 90% to 95% of which are singletons. Per germline, CDR1 ENHRY and CDR2 SYGVKD. The CDR3 contains 14 residues. V shed 0 bases and J shed 7 bases, with 10 bases lying between them. The chain links TRBV10-3 to TRBJ1-5; D remains unclear. The sample comprised peripheral blood. The receptor's source is a woman younger than 45 with acute or convalescent COVID-19. The CDR3 DNA follows: TGTGCCATCAGTGAGTCGGTTGAGGCCCAGCCCCAGCATTTT. Its protein product is CAISESVEAQPQHF.